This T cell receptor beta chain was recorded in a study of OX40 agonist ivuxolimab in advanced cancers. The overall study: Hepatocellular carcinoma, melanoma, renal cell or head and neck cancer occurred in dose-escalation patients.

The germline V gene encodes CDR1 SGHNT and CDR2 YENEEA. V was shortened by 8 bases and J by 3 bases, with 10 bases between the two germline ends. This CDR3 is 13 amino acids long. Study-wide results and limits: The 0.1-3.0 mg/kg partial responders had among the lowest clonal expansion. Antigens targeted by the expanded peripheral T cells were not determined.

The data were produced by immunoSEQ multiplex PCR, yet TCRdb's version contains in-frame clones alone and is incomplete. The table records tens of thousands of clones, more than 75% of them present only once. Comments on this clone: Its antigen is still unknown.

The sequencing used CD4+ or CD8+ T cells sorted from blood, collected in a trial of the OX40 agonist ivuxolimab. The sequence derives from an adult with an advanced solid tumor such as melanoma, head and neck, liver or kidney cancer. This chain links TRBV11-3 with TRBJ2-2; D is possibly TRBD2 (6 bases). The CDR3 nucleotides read TGTGCCAGCCGGGGGAGCCACACCGGGGAGCTGTTTTTT. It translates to CASRGSHTGELFF.